This paragraph reports one T cell receptor (beta chain). Its antigen is currently unknown. Deletions cut 4 bases from V and 2 bases from J, with 9 bases between. The length of the CDR3 is 15 residues. Germline V gives CDR1 SNHLY, CDR2 FYNNEI. Full-length variable regions came from constant-region reverse primers plus semi-nested Nested Universal Primer A PCR. Using its own MiXCR run on the 5' RACE reads, TCRdb lists one record per CDR3 protein. The sample carries about 61,000 distinct CDR3 sequences, around 30% recorded once. General observations from the study: Tumor Treg TCRs overlapped most with tumor naive CD4+ cells.

Purified naive CD4+ T cells were depleted of CD25+ Tregs. The TCR originated in a female donor with breast cancer. This chain joins TRBV2 and TRBJ2-6; D gene ambiguous. The sample was tumor-infiltrating naive CD4+ T cells sorted from the breast tumor. Subset meaning: naive CD4+ T cells, CD4+CD45RA+CD25-. The CDR3 nucleotides are TGTGCCAGCAGTGTTGATCCGCCTGGGGCCAACGTCCTGACTTTC. This translates into CASSVDPPGANVLTF.